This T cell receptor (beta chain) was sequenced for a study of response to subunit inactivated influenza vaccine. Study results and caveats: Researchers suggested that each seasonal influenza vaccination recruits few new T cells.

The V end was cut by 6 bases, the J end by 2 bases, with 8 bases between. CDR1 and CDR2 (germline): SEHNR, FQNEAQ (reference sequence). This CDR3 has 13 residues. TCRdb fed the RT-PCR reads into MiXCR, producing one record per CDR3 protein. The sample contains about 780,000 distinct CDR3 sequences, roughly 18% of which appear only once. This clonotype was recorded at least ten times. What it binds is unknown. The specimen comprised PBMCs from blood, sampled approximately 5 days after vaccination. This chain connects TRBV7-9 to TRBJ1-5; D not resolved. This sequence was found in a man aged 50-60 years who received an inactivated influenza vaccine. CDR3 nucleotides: TGTGCCAGCAGTTCGACGGGCAATCAGCCCCAGCATTTT. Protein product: CASSSTGNQPQHF.